The T cell receptor beta chain described here comes from a study of T cell clones after liver transplantation. The V gene lost 2 bases and the J gene lost 2 bases, with 7 bases spanning the gap. The germline CDR1 and CDR2 sequences are MDHEN and SYDVKM. The CDR3 length is 13 residues. This clone occurred a few times. Profiling relied on immunoSEQ multiplex PCR, and the TCRdb table lists in-frame clones only, not all of them. The sample holds 45,000 to 60,000 clones; about 71% are singletons and the top ten take approximately 2.8%. The sample was CD4+ T cells from blood, taken at the approximately 15-month timepoint. The chain combines TRBV28 with TRBJ2-7; D perhaps matches TRBD1 (5 bases). This TCR was sampled from a human patient who received a liver transplant. Some T cells here may be from the graft donor. The CDR3 is CASSLAQAYEQYF. CDR3 coding DNA: TGTGCCAGCAGTTTAGCACAGGCCTACGAGCAGTACTTC.